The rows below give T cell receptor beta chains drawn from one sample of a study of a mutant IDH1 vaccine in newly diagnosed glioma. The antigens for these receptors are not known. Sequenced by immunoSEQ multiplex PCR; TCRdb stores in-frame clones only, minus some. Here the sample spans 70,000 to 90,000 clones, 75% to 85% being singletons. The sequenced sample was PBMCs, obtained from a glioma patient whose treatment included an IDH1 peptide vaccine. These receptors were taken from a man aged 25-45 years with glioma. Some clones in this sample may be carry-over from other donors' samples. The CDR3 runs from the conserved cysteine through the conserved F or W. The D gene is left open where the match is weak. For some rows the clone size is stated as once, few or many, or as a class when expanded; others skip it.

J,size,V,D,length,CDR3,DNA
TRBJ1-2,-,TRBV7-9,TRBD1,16,CASSAAGQGAFHGYTF,TGTGCCAGCAGCGCCGCGGGACAGGGGGCATTTCATGGCTACACCTTC
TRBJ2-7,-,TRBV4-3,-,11,CASSRGQEQYF,TGCGCCAGCAGCCGAGGACAGGAGCAGTACTTC
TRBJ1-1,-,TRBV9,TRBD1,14,CASSVRQGVAEAFF,TGTGCCAGCAGCGTCCGACAGGGGGTGGCTGAAGCTTTCTTT
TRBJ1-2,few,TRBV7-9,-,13,CASSLERLFGYTF,TGTGCCAGCAGCTTGGAAAGGCTCTTTGGCTACACCTTC
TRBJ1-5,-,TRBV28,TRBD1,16,CASRRPGQYSNQPQHF,TGTGCCAGCCGGCGGCCGGGACAGTATAGCAATCAGCCCCAGCATTTT
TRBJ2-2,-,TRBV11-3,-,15,CASSLGAGMSGELFF,TGTGCCAGCAGCTTAGGGGCCGGGATGTCCGGGGAGCTGTTTTTT
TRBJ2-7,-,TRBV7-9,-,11,CASSRNDEQYF,TGTGCCAGCAGCAGGAACGACGAGCAGTACTTC
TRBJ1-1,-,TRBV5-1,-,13,CASSPKGDTEAFF,TGCGCCAGCAGCCCTAAAGGGGACACTGAAGCTTTCTTT
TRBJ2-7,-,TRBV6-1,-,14,CASSEEAGLGEQYF,TGTGCCAGCAGTGAAGAAGCGGGTTTGGGCGAGCAGTACTTC
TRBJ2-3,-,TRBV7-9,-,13,CASSLAGPDTQYF,TGTGCCAGCAGCTTAGCGGGACCAGATACGCAGTATTTT
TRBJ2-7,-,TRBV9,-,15,CASSEPGTLSYEQYF,TGTGCCAGCAGCGAGCCCGGGACGCTCTCCTACGAGCAGTACTTC
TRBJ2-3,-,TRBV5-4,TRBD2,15,CASSLYASGTDTQYF,TGTGCCAGCAGCTTGTATGCTAGCGGAACAGATACGCAGTATTTT
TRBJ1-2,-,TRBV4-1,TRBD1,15,CASSLGQGNYYGYTF,TGTGCCAGCAGCCTCGGACAGGGCAACTACTATGGCTACACCTTC
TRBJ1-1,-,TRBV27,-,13,CASSLRGGTEAFF,TGTGCCAGCAGTTTGAGGGGCGGCACTGAAGCTTTCTTT
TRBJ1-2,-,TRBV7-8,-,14,CASSLERGVYGYTF,TGTGCCAGCAGCTTAGAGAGGGGAGTCTATGGCTACACCTTC
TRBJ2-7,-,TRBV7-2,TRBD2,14,CASSLGGGPYEQYF,TGTGCCAGCAGCTTAGGGGGGGGTCCCTACGAGCAGTACTTC
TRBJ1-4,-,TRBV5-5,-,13,CASSLDSLEKLFF,TGTGCCAGCAGCTTGGACAGTTTGGAAAAACTGTTTTTT
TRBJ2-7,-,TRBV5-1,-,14,CASSLVMGSYEQYF,TGCGCCAGCAGCTTGGTCATGGGGTCCTACGAGCAGTACTTC
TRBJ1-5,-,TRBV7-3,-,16,CASSLIVRYSNQPQHF,TGTGCCAGCAGCTTAATCGTCCGGTATAGCAATCAGCCCCAGCATTTT
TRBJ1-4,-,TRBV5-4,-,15,CASSPRGATNEKLFF,TGTGCCAGCAGCCCGAGGGGGGCAACTAATGAAAAACTGTTTTTT
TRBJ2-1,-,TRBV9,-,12,CASSARYNEQFF,TGTGCCAGCAGCGCCAGATACAATGAGCAGTTCTTC
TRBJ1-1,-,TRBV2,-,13,CASSREGNTEAFF,TGTGCCAGCTCCAGGGAGGGGAACACTGAAGCTTTCTTT
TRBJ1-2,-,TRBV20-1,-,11,CSGALNYGYTF,TGCAGTGGAGCTTTAAACTATGGCTACACCTTC
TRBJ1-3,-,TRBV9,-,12,CATGGGGNTIYF,TGTGCCACCGGGGGAGGAGGAAACACCATATATTTT
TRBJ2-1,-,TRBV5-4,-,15,CASSVDWNSYNEQFF,TGTGCCAGCAGCGTGGACTGGAACTCCTACAATGAGCAGTTCTTC
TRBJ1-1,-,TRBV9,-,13,CASSPGLNTEAFF,TGTGCCAGCAGCCCCGGCCTGAACACTGAAGCTTTCTTT
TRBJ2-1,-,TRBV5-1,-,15,CASSLATGSYNEQFF,TGCGCCAGCAGCTTAGCTACAGGGAGTTACAATGAGCAGTTCTTC
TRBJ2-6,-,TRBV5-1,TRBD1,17,CASSRTGLGSGANVLTF,TGCGCCAGCAGCCGGACAGGGCTCGGGTCTGGGGCCAACGTCCTGACTTTC
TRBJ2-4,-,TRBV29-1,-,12,CSVGWGKNIQYF,TGCAGCGTCGGCTGGGGAAAAAACATTCAGTACTTC
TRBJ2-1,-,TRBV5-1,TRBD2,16,CARSVAGGSSYNEQFF,TGCGCCCGCAGCGTGGCGGGGGGGAGCTCCTACAATGAGCAGTTCTTC
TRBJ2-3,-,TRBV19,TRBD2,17,CASSIKAGGILTDTQYF,TGTGCCAGTAGTATCAAAGCGGGGGGGATACTCACAGATACGCAGTATTTT
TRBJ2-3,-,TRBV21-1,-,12,CASILVPDTQYF,TGTGCCAGCATCCTGGTTCCAGATACGCAGTATTTT
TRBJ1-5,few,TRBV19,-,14,CASSILSGNQPQHF,TGTGCCAGTAGTATATTGTCAGGAAATCAGCCCCAGCATTTT
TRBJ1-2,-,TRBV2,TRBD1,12,CASKDRDDGYTF,TGTGCCAGCAAGGACAGGGATGATGGCTACACCTTC
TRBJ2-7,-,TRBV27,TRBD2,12,CASSFPGGEQYF,TGTGCCAGCAGTTTCCCCGGGGGGGAGCAGTACTTC
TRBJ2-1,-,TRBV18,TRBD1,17,CASSRLGQGSSYNEQFF,TGTGCCAGCTCACGGTTGGGACAGGGTAGCTCCTACAATGAGCAGTTCTTC
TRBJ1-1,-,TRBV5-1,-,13,CASSLRGDTEAFF,TGCGCCAGCAGCTTAAGGGGAGACACTGAAGCTTTCTTT
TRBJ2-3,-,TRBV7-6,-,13,CASSPERTDTQYF,TGTGCCAGCAGCCCCGAACGGACAGATACGCAGTATTTT
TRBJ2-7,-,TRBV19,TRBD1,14,CASSNQGARHEQYF,TGTGCCAGTAGTAACCAGGGGGCGCGGCACGAGCAGTACTTC
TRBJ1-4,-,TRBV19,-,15,CASSMNPRRVEKLFF,TGTGCCAGTAGTATGAATCCCCGGAGGGTTGAAAAACTGTTTTTT
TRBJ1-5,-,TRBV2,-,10,CASGGQPQHF,TGTGCCAGCGGGGGCCAGCCCCAGCATTTT
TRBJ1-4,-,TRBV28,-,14,CASSEHTTNEKLFF,TGTGCCAGCAGTGAACATACAACTAATGAAAAACTGTTTTTT
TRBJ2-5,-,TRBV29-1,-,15,CSAQRRAGAQETQYF,TGCAGCGCCCAACGCAGGGCAGGCGCGCAAGAGACCCAGTACTTC
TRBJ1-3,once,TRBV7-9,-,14,CASSLGQGGNTIYF,TGTGCCAGCAGCTTAGGGCAGGGGGGAAACACCATATATTTT
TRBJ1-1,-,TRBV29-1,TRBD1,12,CSGGQGGAEAFF,TGCAGCGGAGGACAGGGAGGAGCTGAAGCTTTCTTT